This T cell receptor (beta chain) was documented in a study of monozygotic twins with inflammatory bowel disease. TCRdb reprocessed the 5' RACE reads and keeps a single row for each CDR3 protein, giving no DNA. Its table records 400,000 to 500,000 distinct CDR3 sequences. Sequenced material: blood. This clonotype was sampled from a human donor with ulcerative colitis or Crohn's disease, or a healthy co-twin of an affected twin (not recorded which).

Here the CDR3 reads CAIGTGRTAQETQYF. V and J are TRBV10-3 and TRBJ2-5; the D call from TCRdb, TRBD1, cannot be confirmed without DNA. Germline values: CDR1 ENHRY, CDR2 SYGVKD. The CDR3 has 15 amino acids.